These 18 T cell receptor beta chains originate from one sample sequenced in a study of CD8+ T cells in alopecia areata. Treatment meaning: oral pan-JAK inhibitor, 5-10 mg twice daily. Extracted RNA was reverse transcribed into cDNA, the sequencing template. TCRdb keeps only in-frame clones here, not all; method: immunoSEQ multiplex PCR. The sample holds some 120,000 clones, approximately 54% seen once. This specimen consisted of CD8+ T cells sorted from blood, obtained at week 24, from a patient treated with tofacitinib. The origin of the receptors is a human donor with alopecia areata.

In this sample, this clone turned up many times. V and J are TRBV6-4 and TRBJ2-2, with 14 positions matching TRBD2. CDR1 and CDR2 (germline): MRHNA, SNTAGT. Trimming at V came to 5 bases and at J to 5 bases, leaving 4 bases not matched to a gene. The CDR3 length is 16 residues. This chain's CDR3 is CASSSGLAGETGELFF. The CDR3 DNA reads TGTGCCAGCAGTTCGGGACTAGCGGGGGAGACCGGGGAGCTGTTTTTT.

This rearrangement joins TRBV27 to TRBJ1-6; no reliable D call. The CDR3 is 19 residues long. V gave up 2 bases and J gave up 0 bases, with 17 bases separating them. The V gene's germline CDR1 is MNHEY and CDR2 SMNVEV (reference sequence). The CDR3 spells CASSLGPGTGISYNSPLHF. As DNA, the CDR3 is TGTGCCAGCAGTTTAGGTCCAGGCACTGGGATCTCCTATAATTCACCCCTCCACTTT.

CDR3 amino acids: CSVLDSFYGYTF. Here the CDR3 DNA reads TGCAGCGTCCTGGACAGCTTCTATGGCTACACCTTC. This chain connects TRBV29-1 to TRBJ1-2; possible D gene TRBD1, 6 bases. CDR3 length: 12 amino acids. The germline gives CDR1 SQVTM, CDR2 ANQGSEA. Trimming pared 6 bases from V and 4 bases from J, leaving 12 bases between.

This clone turned up a few times. The chain couples TRBV7-9 to TRBJ1-1, with D possibly TRBD1 on 6 matching bases. V shed 5 bases and J shed 7 bases, with 11 bases lying between them. Germline loops: CDR1 SEHNR, CDR2 FQNEAQ (reference sequence). The CDR3 runs 12 residues. CDR3 in DNA: TGTGCCAGCAGCCAACAGGGAATTGAAGCTTTCTTT. It yields the protein CASSQQGIEAFF.

This rearrangement joins TRBV4-2 to TRBJ2-6; the D gene is possibly TRBD2 (5 bases). This CDR3 comprises 16 residues. Trimming cost V 1 base and J 4 bases, with 11 bases left between them. CDR1 is LGHNA, CDR2 YNFKEQ, per germline. The CDR3 coding sequence is TGTGCCAGCAGCCAAGCTAGCCCCCCCGGGGCCAACGTCCTGACTTTC. This translates into CASSQASPPGANVLTF.

This clone was counted a few times. The chain couples TRBV14 to TRBJ2-5, with TRBD2 as a possible D gene (6 bases). The CDR3 covers 17 residues. CDR1 SGHDN and CDR2 FVKESK come from the germline V gene. Deletions cut 3 bases from V and 2 bases from J, with 19 bases between. The CDR3: CASSQTRADYYQETQYF. The CDR3 coding sequence is TGTGCCAGCAGCCAGACTAGAGCAGACTACTATCAAGAGACCCAGTACTTC.

J is TRBJ2-3 and V is TRBV6-6; D is unclear. This CDR3 spans 14 amino acids. V was clipped by 0 bases and J by 6 bases, with 10 bases between them. CDR1 and CDR2 from the germline V gene are MNHNY and SVGAGI (reference sequence). The CDR3 sequence is CASSYSVSQDTQYF. CDR3 DNA: TGTGCCAGCAGTTACTCGGTCTCTCAGGATACGCAGTATTTT.

This clone has just a few counts. The chain links TRBV6-1 to TRBJ1-5, with 8 bases aligning to TRBD1. Germline V gives CDR1 MNHNS, CDR2 SASEGT. Trimming removed 2 bases from V and 3 bases from J; junction bases left unmatched: 3. The length of the CDR3 is 15 residues. This chain's CDR3 is CASSEWQGANQPQHF. CDR3 coding DNA: TGTGCCAGCAGTGAATGGCAGGGGGCCAATCAGCCCCAGCATTTT.

This clone was seen only once. This sequence joins TRBV15 and TRBJ2-7; 7 nucleotides line up with TRBD1. This CDR3 region has 14 residues. V dropped 9 bases and J dropped 3; count of bases not matched to a gene: 11. The germline CDR1 and CDR2 sequences are LNHNV and YYDKDF (reference sequence). CDR3 bases: TGTGCCACTCAAAGATCCGGGACAGACTACGAGCAGTACTTC. Translating it yields CATQRSGTDYEQYF.

This clone was seen a handful of times. The genes are TRBV6-4 and TRBJ2-1; 7 bases match TRBD1. The CDR3 consists of 16 residues. The V gene end was trimmed by 5 bases and the J gene end by 8 bases; junction bases not matched to a gene: 15. Germline V gives CDR1 MRHNA, CDR2 SNTAGT. For the CDR3, the DNA is TGTGCCAGCAGTTACTGTACACCACAGGGGACGGATGAGCAGTTCTTC. Residues: CASSYCTPQGTDEQFF.

The chain is built from TRBV14 and TRBJ2-7, with 9 bases aligning to TRBD1. The germline gives CDR1 SGHDN, CDR2 FVKESK. J was trimmed by 3 bases and V by 10 bases; bases with no gene match: 7. This CDR3 has 13 residues. DNA for the CDR3: TGTGCCACCAGAGGGACAGGGAACTACGAGCAGTACTTC. It yields the protein CATRGTGNYEQYF. The full variable domain, its missing parts supplied by reference TRBV14 and TRBJ2-7, is EAGVTQFPSHSVIEKGQTVTLRCDPISGHDNLYWYRRVMGKEIKFLLHFVKESKQDESGMPNNRFLAERTGGTYSTLKVQPAELEDSGVYFCATRGTGNYEQYFGPGTRLTVT.

This chain links TRBV27 with TRBJ2-3, with D unclear. The germline gives CDR1 MNHEY, CDR2 SMNVEV (reference sequence). This CDR3 spans 14 amino acids. V was pared by 8 bases and J by 0 bases, with 12 bases between. Written as DNA, the CDR3 is TGTGCCAGCCACAGTTGGGCTAGCACAGATACGCAGTATTTT. This encodes CASHSWASTDTQYF.

This clone was observed a single time. This chain joins TRBV5-6 and TRBJ2-3; maybe TRBD1 (5 bases). CDR1 is SGHDT and CDR2 is YYEEEE in the germline V gene. The CDR3 is made up of 12 amino acids. The V and J ends lost 4 bases and 5 bases respectively, with 8 bases between them. CDR3 sequence: CASSTGGDTQYF. The CDR3 DNA follows: TGTGCCAGCAGCACAGGCGGAGATACGCAGTATTTT.

The J gene is TRBJ1-5, the V gene TRBV19; D unclear. Germline CDR1 reads LNHDA; CDR2 reads SQIVND (reference sequence). The CDR3 contains 15 residues. V was pared by 5 bases and J by 4 bases, with 15 bases between. The CDR3 spells CASSVRELTNQPQHF. The CDR3 nucleotides are TGTGCCAGTAGTGTAAGGGAACTTACTAATCAGCCCCAGCATTTT.

V gene TRBV27 combines with J gene TRBJ2-2; no reliable D call. V gave up 2 bases and J gave up 4 bases, with 8 bases separating them. Germline V gives CDR1 MNHEY, CDR2 SMNVEV (reference sequence). CDR3 length: 14 amino acids. CDR3 coding DNA: TGTGCCAGCAGTTTAGTGGGGTCCACCGGGGAGCTGTTTTTT. This translates into CASSLVGSTGELFF.

V usage is TRBV4-2 and J usage is TRBJ1-1; no reliable D call. This CDR3 comprises 18 residues. The V and J ends lost 3 bases and 0 bases respectively, with 20 bases between them. Germline V gene sequence: CDR1 LGHNA, CDR2 YNFKEQ. The CDR3 here is CASSQFTGNFELNTEAFF. CDR3 coding DNA: TGTGCCAGCAGCCAGTTTACGGGGAATTTCGAGTTGAACACTGAAGCTTTCTTT.

The chain couples TRBV30 to TRBJ1-1; 7 bases align to TRBD1. V lost 0 bases and J lost 3; bases outside the gene matches: 7. The CDR3 sequence is 15 residues long. Germline V CDR1 and CDR2: GTSNPN, SVGIG (reference sequence). CDR3 in DNA: TGTGCCTGGAGTGTACTAGCAGGGGGGGACACTGAAGCTTTCTTT. Its translation: CAWSVLAGGDTEAFF.

This sequence joins TRBV7-8 and TRBJ1-2; no clear D. Per germline, CDR1 SGHVS and CDR2 FQNEAQ. The V end lost 2 bases, the J end lost 4 bases, and 14 bases lay between the germline ends. This CDR3 has 15 amino acids. CDR3 residues: CASSLNRVSLYGYTF. The CDR3 coding sequence is TGTGCCAGCAGCTTAAACCGGGTCAGCCTCTATGGCTACACCTTC.